Detailed here is one T cell receptor (beta chain). Its antigen is as yet unknown. This CDR3 region has 12 residues. The germline V and J ends were trimmed by 8 bases and 6 bases, with 11 bases remaining between them. CDR1 is MGHRA, CDR2 YSYEKL, per germline. Naive-designated CD8 cells lacked CD45RO, were positively enriched for CCR7, and omitted terminally differentiated effector memory CD45RA+ cells. The source of the sample is a study of shared clonotypes between healthy human individuals. Study information: CD4 naive and memory got three plates each, CD8 naive two, CD8 memory one. Findings and limits, study-wide: Naive CD4 clonotypes were shared across several donors at about 5.2%. The study found lower generation probabilities in non-shared clonotypes than in those shared by all four donors. Investigators expected sequencing depth to affect clonotype sharing among donors.

Sequencing used immunoSEQ multiplex PCR; TCRdb keeps in-frame clones, though not all of them. The sample records more than 2 million clones, around 93% being singletons. The rearrangement uses TRBV4-1 and TRBJ2-1, with a weak D call TRBD1 (5 bases). The origin of this receptor is a man aged 18 to 29 in good health. Some clones in this sample may be carry-over from other donors' samples. The sample was naive CD8+ T cells from PBMCs. As DNA, the CDR3 is TGCGCCAGCCGACCCCAGGGCAATGAGCAGTTCTTC. Protein sequence: CASRPQGNEQFF.